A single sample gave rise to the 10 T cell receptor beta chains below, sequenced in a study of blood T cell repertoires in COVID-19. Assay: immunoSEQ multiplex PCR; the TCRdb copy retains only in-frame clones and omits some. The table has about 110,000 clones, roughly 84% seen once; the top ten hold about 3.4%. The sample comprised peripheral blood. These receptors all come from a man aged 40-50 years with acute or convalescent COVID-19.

The CDR3 nucleotides read TGTGCCAGCAGTTCCCTTACGGGGTCCGGCAATCAGCCCCAGCATTTT. This translates into CASSSLTGSGNQPQHF. This rearrangement joins TRBV6-6 to TRBJ1-5; the D is unclear. V shed 4 bases and J shed 2 bases, with 15 bases lying between them. Germline V gene data show CDR1 as MNHNY and CDR2 as SVGAGI (reference sequence). This CDR3 is built from 16 residues.

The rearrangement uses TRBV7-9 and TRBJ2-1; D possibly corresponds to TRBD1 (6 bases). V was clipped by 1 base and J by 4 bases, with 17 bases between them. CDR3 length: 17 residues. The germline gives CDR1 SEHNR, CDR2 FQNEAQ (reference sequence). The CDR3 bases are TGTGCCAGCAGCTTAGAATTCTTCAGGGGCCGGTACAATGAGCAGTTCTTC. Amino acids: CASSLEFFRGRYNEQFF.

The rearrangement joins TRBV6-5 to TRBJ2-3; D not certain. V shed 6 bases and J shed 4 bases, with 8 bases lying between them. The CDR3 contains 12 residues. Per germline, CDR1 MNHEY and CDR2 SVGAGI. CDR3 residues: CASRGSADTQYF. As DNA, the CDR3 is TGTGCCAGCAGGGGCTCCGCAGATACGCAGTATTTT.

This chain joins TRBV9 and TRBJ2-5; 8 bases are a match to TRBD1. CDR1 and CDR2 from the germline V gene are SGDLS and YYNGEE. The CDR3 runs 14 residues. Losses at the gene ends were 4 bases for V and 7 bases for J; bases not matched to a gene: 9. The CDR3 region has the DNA TGTGCCAGCAGCCCGGGGACAGGCCGAGGGACCCAGTACTTC. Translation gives CASSPGTGRGTQYF.

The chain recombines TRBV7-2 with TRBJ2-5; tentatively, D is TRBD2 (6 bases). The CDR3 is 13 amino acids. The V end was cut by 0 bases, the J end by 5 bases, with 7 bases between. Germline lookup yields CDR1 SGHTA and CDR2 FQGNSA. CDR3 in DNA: TGTGCCAGCAGCTTAGCGGGGAGGGAGACCCAGTACTTC. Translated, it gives CASSLAGRETQYF.

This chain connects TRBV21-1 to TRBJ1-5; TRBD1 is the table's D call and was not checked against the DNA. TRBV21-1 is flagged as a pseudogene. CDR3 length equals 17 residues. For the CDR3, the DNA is TGTGCCAGCAGCCCCCTTGGGGCAGGTCTTCAAAATCAGCCCCAGCATTTT. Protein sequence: CASSPLGAGLQNQPQHF.

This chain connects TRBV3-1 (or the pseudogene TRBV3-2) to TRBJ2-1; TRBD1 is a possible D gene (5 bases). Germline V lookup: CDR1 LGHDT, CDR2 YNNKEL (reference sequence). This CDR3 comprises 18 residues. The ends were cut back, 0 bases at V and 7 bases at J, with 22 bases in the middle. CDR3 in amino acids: CASSQDSKEQVEENEQFF. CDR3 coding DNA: TGTGCCAGCAGCCAAGATAGTAAGGAACAGGTAGAGGAAAATGAGCAGTTCTTC.

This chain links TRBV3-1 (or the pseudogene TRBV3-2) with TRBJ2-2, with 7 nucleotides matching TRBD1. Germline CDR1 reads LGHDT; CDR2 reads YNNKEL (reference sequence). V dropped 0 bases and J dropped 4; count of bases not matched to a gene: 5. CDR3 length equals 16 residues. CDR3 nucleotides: TGTGCCAGCAGCCAAGAAGTCGACAGGGTCACCGGGGAGCTGTTTTTT. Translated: CASSQEVDRVTGELFF.

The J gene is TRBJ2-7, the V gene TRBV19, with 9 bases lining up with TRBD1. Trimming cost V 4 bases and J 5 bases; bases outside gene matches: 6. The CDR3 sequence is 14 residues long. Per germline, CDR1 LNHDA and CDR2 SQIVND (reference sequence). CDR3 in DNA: TGTGCCAGTAGTACACAGGGGGCGCGGAACGAGCAGTACTTC. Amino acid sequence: CASSTQGARNEQYF.

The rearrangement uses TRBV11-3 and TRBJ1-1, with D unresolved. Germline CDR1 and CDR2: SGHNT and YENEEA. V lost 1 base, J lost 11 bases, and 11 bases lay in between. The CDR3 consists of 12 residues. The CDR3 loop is CASSLGSGRAFF. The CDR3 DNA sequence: TGTGCCAGCAGCTTAGGAAGCGGGAGGGCTTTCTTT. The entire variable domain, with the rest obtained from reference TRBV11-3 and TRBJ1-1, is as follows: EAGVVQSPRYKIIEKKQPVAFWCNPISGHNTLYWYLQNLGQGPELLIRYENEEAVDDSQLPKDRFSAERLKGVDSTLKIQPAELGDSAVYLCASSLGSGRAFFGQGTRLTVV.